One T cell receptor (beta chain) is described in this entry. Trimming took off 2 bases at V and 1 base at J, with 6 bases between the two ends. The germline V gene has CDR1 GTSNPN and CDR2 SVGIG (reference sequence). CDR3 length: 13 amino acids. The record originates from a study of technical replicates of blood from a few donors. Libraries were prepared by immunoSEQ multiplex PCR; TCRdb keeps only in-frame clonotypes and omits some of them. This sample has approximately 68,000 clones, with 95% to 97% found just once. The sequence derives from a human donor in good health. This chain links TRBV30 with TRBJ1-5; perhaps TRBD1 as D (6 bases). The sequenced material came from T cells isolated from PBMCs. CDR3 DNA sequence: TGTGCCTGGAGTACAGGGAGCAATCAGCCCCAGCATTTT. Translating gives CAWSTGSNQPQHF.